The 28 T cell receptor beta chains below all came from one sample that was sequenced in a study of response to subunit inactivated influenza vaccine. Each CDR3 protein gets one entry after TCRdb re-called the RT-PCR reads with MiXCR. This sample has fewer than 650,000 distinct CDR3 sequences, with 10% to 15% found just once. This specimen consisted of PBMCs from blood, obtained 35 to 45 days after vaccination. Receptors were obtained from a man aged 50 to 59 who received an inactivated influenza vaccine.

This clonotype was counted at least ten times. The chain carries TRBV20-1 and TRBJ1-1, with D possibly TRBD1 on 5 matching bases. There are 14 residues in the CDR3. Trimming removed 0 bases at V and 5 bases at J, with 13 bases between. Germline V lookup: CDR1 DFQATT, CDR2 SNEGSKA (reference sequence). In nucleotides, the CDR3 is TGCAGTGCTAGAGATGGGGCAGGGAGGACTGAAGCTTTCTTT. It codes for CSARDGAGRTEAFF.

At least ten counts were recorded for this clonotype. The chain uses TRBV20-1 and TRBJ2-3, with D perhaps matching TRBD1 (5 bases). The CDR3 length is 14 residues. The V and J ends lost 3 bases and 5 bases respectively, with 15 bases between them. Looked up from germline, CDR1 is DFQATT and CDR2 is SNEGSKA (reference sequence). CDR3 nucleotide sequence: TGCAGTGCTAGGGGGCCTATAACGGGAGATACGCAGTATTTT. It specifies CSARGPITGDTQYF.

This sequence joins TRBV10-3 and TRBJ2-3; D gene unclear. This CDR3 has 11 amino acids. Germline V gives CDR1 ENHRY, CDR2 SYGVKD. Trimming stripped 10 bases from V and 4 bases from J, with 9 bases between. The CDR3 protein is CATLTADTQYF. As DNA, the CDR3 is TGTGCCACATTGACTGCAGATACGCAGTATTTT.

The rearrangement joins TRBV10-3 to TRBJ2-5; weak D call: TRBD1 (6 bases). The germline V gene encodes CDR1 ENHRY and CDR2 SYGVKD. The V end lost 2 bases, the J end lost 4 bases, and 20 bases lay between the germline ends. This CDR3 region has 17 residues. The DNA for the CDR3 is TGTGCCATCAGTGAGACGAGCCCCAGGGGCGCGGGAGAGACCCAGTACTTC. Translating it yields CAISETSPRGAGETQYF.

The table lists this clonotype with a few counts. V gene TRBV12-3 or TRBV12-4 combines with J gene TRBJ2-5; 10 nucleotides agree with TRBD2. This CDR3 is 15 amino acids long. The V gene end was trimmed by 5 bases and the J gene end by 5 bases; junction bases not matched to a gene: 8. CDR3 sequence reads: CASSQSGRADETQYF. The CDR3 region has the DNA TGTGCCAGCAGTCAGAGCGGGAGGGCCGACGAGACCCAGTACTTC.

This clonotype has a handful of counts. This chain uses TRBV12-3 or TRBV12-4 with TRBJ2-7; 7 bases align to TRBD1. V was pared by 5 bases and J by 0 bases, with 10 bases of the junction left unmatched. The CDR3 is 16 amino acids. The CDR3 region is CASSPYRGFDSYEQYF. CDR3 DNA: TGTGCCAGCAGTCCCTACAGGGGTTTTGACTCCTACGAGCAGTACTTC.

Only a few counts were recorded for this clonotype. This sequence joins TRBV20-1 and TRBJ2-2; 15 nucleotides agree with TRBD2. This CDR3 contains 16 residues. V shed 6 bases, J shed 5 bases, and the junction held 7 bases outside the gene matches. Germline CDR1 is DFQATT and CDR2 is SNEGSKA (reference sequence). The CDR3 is CSAWTSGGAETGELFF. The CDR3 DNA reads TGCAGTGCCTGGACTAGCGGGGGGGCCGAGACCGGGGAGCTGTTTTTT.

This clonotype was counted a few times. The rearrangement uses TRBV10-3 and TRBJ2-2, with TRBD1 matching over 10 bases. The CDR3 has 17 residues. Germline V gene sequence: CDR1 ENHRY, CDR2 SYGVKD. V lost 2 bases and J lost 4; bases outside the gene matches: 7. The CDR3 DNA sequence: TGTGCCATCAGTGAGCAAGAGGACAGGGGGAGCACCGGGGAGCTGTTTTTT. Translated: CAISEQEDRGSTGELFF.

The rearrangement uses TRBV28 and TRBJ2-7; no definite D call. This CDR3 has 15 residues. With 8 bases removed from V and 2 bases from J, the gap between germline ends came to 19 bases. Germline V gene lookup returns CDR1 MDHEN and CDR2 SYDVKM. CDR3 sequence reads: CASSLVPQHTYEQYF. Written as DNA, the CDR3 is TGTGCCAGCTCCTTAGTCCCCCAGCACACCTACGAGCAGTACTTC.

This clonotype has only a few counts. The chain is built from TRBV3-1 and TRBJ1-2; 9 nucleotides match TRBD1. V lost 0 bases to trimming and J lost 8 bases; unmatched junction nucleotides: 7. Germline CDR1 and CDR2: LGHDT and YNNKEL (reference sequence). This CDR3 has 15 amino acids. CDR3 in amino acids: CASSQDRTGVGGYTF. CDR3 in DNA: TGTGCCAGCAGCCAAGACCGGACAGGGGTGGGGGGCTACACCTTC.

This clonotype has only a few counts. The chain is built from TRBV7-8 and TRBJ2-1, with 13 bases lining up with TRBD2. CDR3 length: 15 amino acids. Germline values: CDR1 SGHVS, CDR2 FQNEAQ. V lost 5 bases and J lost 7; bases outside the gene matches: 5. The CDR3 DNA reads TGTGCCAGCAGCCGAGGGACTAGCGGGGAAAATGAGCAGTTCTTC. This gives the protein CASSRGTSGENEQFF.

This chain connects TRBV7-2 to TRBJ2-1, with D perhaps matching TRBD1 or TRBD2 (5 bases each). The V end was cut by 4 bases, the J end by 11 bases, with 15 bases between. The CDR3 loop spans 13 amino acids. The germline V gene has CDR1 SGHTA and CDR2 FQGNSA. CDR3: CASSSGTGTQQFF. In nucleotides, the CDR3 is TGTGCCAGCAGCTCGGGAACCGGGACCCAGCAGTTCTTC.

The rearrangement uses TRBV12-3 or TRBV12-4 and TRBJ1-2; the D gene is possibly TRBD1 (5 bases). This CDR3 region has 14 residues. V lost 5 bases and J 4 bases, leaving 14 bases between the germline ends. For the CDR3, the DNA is TGTGCCAGCAGTCCGCGGACAAGCGTCTATGGCTACACCTTC. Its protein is CASSPRTSVYGYTF.

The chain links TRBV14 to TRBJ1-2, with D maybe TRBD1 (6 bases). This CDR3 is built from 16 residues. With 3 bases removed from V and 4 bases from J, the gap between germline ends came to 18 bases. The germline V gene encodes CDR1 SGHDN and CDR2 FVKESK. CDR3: CASSHRMRGQSYGYTF. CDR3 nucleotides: TGTGCCAGCAGCCACCGGATGCGGGGGCAGAGCTATGGCTACACCTTC.

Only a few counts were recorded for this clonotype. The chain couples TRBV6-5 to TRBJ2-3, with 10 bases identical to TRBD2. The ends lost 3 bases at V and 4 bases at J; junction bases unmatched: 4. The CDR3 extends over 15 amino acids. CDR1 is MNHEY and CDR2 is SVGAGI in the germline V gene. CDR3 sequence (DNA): TGTGCCAGCAGTTATTTAGCGGGGGGAGCAGATACGCAGTATTTT. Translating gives CASSYLAGGADTQYF.

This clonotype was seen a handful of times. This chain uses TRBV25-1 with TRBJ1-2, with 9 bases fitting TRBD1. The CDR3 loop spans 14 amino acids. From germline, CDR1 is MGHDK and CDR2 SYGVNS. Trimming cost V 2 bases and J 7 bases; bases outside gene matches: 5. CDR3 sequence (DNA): TGTGCCAGCAGTGAACAGACAGGGGGACGTGGCTACACCTTC. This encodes CASSEQTGGRGYTF.

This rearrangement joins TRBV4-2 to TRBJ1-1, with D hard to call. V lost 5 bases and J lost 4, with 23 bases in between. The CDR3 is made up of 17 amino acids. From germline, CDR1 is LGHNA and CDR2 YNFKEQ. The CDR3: CASSSLGYGNKPTEAFF. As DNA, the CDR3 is TGTGCCAGCAGCTCCCTAGGTTATGGAAATAAACCCACTGAAGCTTTCTTT.

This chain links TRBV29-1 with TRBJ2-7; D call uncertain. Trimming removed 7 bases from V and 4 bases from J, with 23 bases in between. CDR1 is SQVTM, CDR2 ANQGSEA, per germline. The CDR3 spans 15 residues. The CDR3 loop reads CSALDVGTQPYEQYF. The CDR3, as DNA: TGCAGCGCCCTGGATGTAGGCACACAACCGTACGAGCAGTACTTC.

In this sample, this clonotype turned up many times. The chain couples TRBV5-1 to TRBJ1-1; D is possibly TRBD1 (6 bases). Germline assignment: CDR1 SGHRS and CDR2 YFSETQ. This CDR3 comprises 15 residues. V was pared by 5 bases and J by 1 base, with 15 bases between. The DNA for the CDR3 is TGCGCCAGCAGGCAGACAGGACAGCCGAACACTGAAGCTTTCTTT. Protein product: CASRQTGQPNTEAFF.

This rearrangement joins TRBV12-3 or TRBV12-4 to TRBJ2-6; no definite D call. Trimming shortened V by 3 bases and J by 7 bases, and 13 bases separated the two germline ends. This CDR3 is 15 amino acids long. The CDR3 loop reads CASSFGALGANVLTF. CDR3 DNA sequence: TGTGCCAGCAGTTTTGGTGCTCTGGGTGCCAACGTCCTGACTTTC.

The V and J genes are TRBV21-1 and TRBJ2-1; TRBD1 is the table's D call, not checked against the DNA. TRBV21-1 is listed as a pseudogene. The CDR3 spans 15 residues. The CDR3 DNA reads TGTGCCAGCCTTCCCGCCGGGGACAGGGTGAATGAGCAGTTCTTC. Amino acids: CASLPAGDRVNEQFF.

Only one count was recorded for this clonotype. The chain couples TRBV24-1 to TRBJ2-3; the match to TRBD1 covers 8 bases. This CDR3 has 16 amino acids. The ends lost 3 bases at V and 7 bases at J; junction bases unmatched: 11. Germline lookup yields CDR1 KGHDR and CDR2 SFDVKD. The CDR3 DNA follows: TGTGCCACCAGTGATGATGACAGGGGTGATTGGAATACGCAGTATTTT. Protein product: CATSDDDRGDWNTQYF.

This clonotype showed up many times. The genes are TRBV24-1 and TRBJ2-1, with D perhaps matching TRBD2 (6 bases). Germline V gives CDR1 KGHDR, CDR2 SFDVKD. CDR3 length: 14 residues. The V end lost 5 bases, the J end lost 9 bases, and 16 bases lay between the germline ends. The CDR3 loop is CATSVRMGGIEQFF. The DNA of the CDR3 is TGTGCCACCAGTGTTCGGATGGGGGGAATTGAGCAGTTCTTC.

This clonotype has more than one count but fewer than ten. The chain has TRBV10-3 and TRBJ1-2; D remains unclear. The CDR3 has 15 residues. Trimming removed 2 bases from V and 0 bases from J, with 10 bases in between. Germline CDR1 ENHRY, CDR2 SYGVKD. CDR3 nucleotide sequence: TGTGCCATCAGTGAGGATGGGCAGGCTAACTATGGCTACACCTTC. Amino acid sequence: CAISEDGQANYGYTF.

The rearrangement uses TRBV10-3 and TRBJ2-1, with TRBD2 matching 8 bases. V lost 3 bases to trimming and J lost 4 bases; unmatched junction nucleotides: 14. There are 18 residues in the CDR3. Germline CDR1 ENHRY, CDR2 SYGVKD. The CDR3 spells CAISEGKSGRLLYNEQFF. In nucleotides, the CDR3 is TGTGCCATCAGTGAAGGTAAGAGCGGGAGACTACTTTACAATGAGCAGTTCTTC.

CDR3 in amino acids: CASSQSPGGAANVLTF. CDR3 coding DNA: TGCGCCAGCAGCCAATCCCCCGGGGGCGCGGCCAACGTCCTGACTTTC. The genes are TRBV4-1 and TRBJ2-6, with D perhaps being TRBD1 or TRBD2 (6 bases each). V was shortened by 2 bases and J by 6 bases, with 14 bases between the two germline ends. The CDR3 has 16 amino acids. Germline V gene sequence: CDR1 MGHRA, CDR2 YSYEKL.

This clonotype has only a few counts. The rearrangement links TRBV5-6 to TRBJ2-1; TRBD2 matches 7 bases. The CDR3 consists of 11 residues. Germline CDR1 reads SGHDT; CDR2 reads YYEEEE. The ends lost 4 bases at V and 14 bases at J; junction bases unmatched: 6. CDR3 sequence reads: CASSRGDYKFF. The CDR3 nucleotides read TGTGCCAGCAGCAGAGGGGACTACAAGTTCTTC. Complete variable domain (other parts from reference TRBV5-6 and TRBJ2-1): DAGVTQSPTHLIKTRGQQVTLRCSPKSGHDTVSWYQQALGQGPQFIFQYYEEEERQRGNFPDRFSGHQFPNYSSELNVNALLLGDSALYLCASSRGDYKFFGPGTRLTVL.

The CDR3 region is CASSYSILETQYF. The CDR3 DNA reads as TGTGCCAGCAGTTACTCGATTTTGGAGACCCAGTACTTC. The chain has TRBV6-2 or TRBV6-3 and TRBJ2-5; no clear D gene. V dropped 0 bases and J dropped 5 bases, with 7 bases sitting between them. CDR3 size: 13 residues. Germline V gene lookup returns CDR1 MNHEY and CDR2 SVGEGT.